A selection of T cell receptor beta chains follows, all from one sample in a study of T cell responses to AZD1222 COVID-19 vaccine. Repertoires were generated with immunoSEQ multiplex PCR, while TCRdb's copy carries only in-frame clones and drops some. The sample lists under 200,000 clones, around 93% seen once, with approximately 1.9% in the top ten. The specimen was peripheral blood, collected on day 0 of AZD1222 vaccination. The receptors here all came from an adult in good health. Each CDR3 is given with its conserved first and last residue. D genes are given only for firm matches. The listing skips clone size in some rows; elsewhere it reads once, few, many or a size class.

abundance,j_gene,d_gene,v_gene,CDR3nt,CDR3aa
NA,TRBJ1-4,TRBD1,TRBV5-6,TGTGCCAGCAGCTGGACAGGGGGTTCGGGTGAAAAACTGTTTTTT,CASSWTGGSGEKLFF
NA,TRBJ1-1,NA,TRBV28,TGTGCCAGCATCCACACTGAAGCTTTCTTT,CASIHTEAFF
once,TRBJ2-6,TRBD1,TRBV28,TGTGCCAGCAGTCCAGGGGGTCCCGGGGCCAACGTCCTGACTTTC,CASSPGGPGANVLTF
NA,TRBJ1-1,TRBD1,TRBV6-5,TGTGCCAGCAGTAGAGGGGGCGCGGGGAGCACTGAAGCTTTCTTT,CASSRGGAGSTEAFF
NA,TRBJ1-2,NA,TRBV20-1,TGCAGTGCTAGCCAGGACTATGGCTACACCTTC,CSASQDYGYTF
NA,TRBJ2-1,NA,TRBV24-1,TGTGCCACCAGTGATTTGAGGCTAAATGAGCAGTTCTTC,CATSDLRLNEQFF
NA,TRBJ1-4,NA,TRBV4-1,TGCGCCAGCAGCCAAGTCGGAACAACTAATGAAAAACTGTTTTTT,CASSQVGTTNEKLFF
NA,TRBJ1-6,NA,TRBV6-5,TGTGCCAGCAGTTACGCCCCTGGGGGGTTCTATTCACCCCTCCACTTT,CASSYAPGGFYSPLHF
NA,TRBJ1-6,NA,TRBV7-8,TGTGCCAGCAGCTTAGCGGGCAGGGAAGGTGCACCCCTCCACTTT,CASSLAGREGAPLHF
NA,TRBJ1-2,NA,TRBV13,TGTGCCAGCAGCCCCCTACCCCGGGGGAATAACTATGGCTACACCTTC,CASSPLPRGNNYGYTF
few,TRBJ1-2,NA,TRBV13,TGTGCCAGCAGCGTAACAGGGTTTGGCTACACCTTC,CASSVTGFGYTF
NA,TRBJ1-2,NA,TRBV3-1/TRBV3-2,TGTGCCAGCAGCCAAGTTCCCCGCAGGGGTTATGGCTACACCTTC,CASSQVPRRGYGYTF
NA,TRBJ2-6,NA,TRBV5-4,TGTGCCAGCAGCTTGGATGCGGGATCTGGGGCCAACGTCCTGACTTTC,CASSLDAGSGANVLTF
NA,TRBJ2-7,NA,TRBV19,TGTGCCAGTAGTATAGCCTCTGGGCGGCTGGGCTACGAGCAGTACTTC,CASSIASGRLGYEQYF
NA,TRBJ1-4,TRBD1,TRBV28,TGTGCCAGCAGTCCAAGGACAGGGAACGGTAATGAAAAACTGTTTTTT,CASSPRTGNGNEKLFF
NA,TRBJ1-6,NA,TRBV5-4,TGTGCCAGCAGCTTAGCCCAGGGCTCTTATTCACCCCTCCACTTT,CASSLAQGSYSPLHF
NA,TRBJ2-2,TRBD1,TRBV27,TGTGCCAGCAGAACCCGGGACAGGGACACCGGGGAGCTGTTTTTT,CASRTRDRDTGELFF
NA,TRBJ1-6,NA,TRBV9,TGTGCCAGCAGCCCAAGGGTGGCATCTTATAATTCACCCCTCCACTTT,CASSPRVASYNSPLHF
NA,TRBJ2-4,NA,TRBV24-1,TGTGCCACCAGTGACGCGACAGTTCCAAACATTCAGTACTTC,CATSDATVPNIQYF
NA,TRBJ2-3,NA,TRBV11-3,TGTGCCAGCAGCCGCGGGACAGAGTTCACAGATACGCAGTATTTT,CASSRGTEFTDTQYF
NA,TRBJ1-6,NA,TRBV6-6,TGTGCCAGTCGGCCGGACAGCTCCTATAATTCACCCCTCCACTTT,CASRPDSSYNSPLHF
NA,TRBJ2-1,NA,TRBV7-6,TGTGCCAGCAGCTTTGGGTATGGCAATGAGCAGTTCTTC,CASSFGYGNEQFF
NA,TRBJ2-1,NA,TRBV5-6,TGTGCCAGCAGCTTGGCCGGGTACTACAATGAGCAGTTCTTC,CASSLAGYYNEQFF
NA,TRBJ1-6,NA,TRBV6-1,TGTGCCAGCAGTCCCCAGGCAGGAAATAATTCACCCCTCCACTTT,CASSPQAGNNSPLHF
NA,TRBJ1-2,NA,TRBV15,TGTGCCACCAGCACCGGACAGCCAGTAAACTATGGCTACACCTTC,CATSTGQPVNYGYTF
NA,TRBJ2-1,TRBD1,TRBV7-2,TGTGCCAGCAGCTCCTCGGGCAGGGGGTTGCAGTTCTTC,CASSSSGRGLQFF
once,TRBJ1-6,TRBD1,TRBV19,TGTGCCAGTAGTCTCAAGACAGGGGCCCTAACTTCACCCCTCCACTTT,CASSLKTGALTSPLHF
NA,TRBJ1-4,NA,TRBV5-1,TGCGCCAGCAGGGGGCCAGGCGAAAAACTGTTTTTT,CASRGPGEKLFF
few,TRBJ2-3,NA,TRBV5-6,TGTGCCAGCAGCACCTCGAATACAGGAACGGCGCAGTATTTT,CASSTSNTGTAQYF
NA,TRBJ2-7,NA,TRBV6-2/TRBV6-3,TGTGCCAGCAGTTACGGCAAGGGAGCCTACGAGCAGTACTTC,CASSYGKGAYEQYF
NA,TRBJ1-5,NA,TRBV19,TGTGCCAGTAGTTCCGGTGAGGGGGGTCAGCCCCAGCATTTT,CASSSGEGGQPQHF
NA,TRBJ2-7,TRBD2,TRBV5-4,TGTGCCAGCAGCGCGTATCGGGGGGTCGGCTCCTACGAGCAGTACTTC,CASSAYRGVGSYEQYF
NA,TRBJ2-3,NA,TRBV24-1,TGTGCCACCAGTGATTCTCACCGACAGCCAGATACGCAGTATTTT,CATSDSHRQPDTQYF
NA,TRBJ1-4,NA,TRBV28,TGTGCCAGCAGCTCAACAGGGAGAAATGAAAAACTGTTTTTT,CASSSTGRNEKLFF
NA,TRBJ2-3,TRBD2,TRBV3-1/TRBV3-2,TGTGCCAGCAGCCGACTAGCGGGAGCAGATACGCAGTATTTT,CASSRLAGADTQYF
NA,TRBJ2-1,NA,TRBV30,TGTGCCTGGATAATTGGAGGCAATGAGCAGTTCTTC,CAWIIGGNEQFF
NA,TRBJ2-3,TRBD2,TRBV28,TGTGCCATTACAGCGGGGGCCCTCGCCACAGATACGCAGTATTTT,CAITAGALATDTQYF
NA,TRBJ1-4,NA,TRBV28,TGTGCCAGCAGTTTGTCTGGGACAACTAATGAAAAACTGTTTTTT,CASSLSGTTNEKLFF
few,TRBJ2-2,NA,TRBV3-1/TRBV3-2,TGTGCCAGCAGCCATTACAACACCGGGGAGCTGTTTTTT,CASSHYNTGELFF
NA,TRBJ1-5,NA,TRBV28,TGTGCCAGCAGTCCCGACCCTGGGGGGGGGCATCAGCCCCAGCATTTT,CASSPDPGGGHQPQHF
NA,TRBJ2-1,NA,TRBV7-8,TGTGCCAGCAGCTTAGCGGGGCGACAGCCGGCAAATGAGCAGTTCTTC,CASSLAGRQPANEQFF
NA,TRBJ1-5,TRBD1,TRBV4-3,TGCGCCAGCAGCCACGGGACAGGCAATCAGCCCCAGCATTTT,CASSHGTGNQPQHF
NA,TRBJ1-4,NA,TRBV7-9,TGTGCCAGCAGCTTAACCAGCGCAACTAATGAAAAACTGTTTTTT,CASSLTSATNEKLFF
NA,TRBJ1-2,TRBD1,TRBV19,TGTGCCAGTAGTCCCGGACAGGATTTTAACTATGGCTACACCTTC,CASSPGQDFNYGYTF
NA,TRBJ1-4,NA,TRBV6-2/TRBV6-3,TGTGCCAGCAGTTTGAAATCTGGGCGCGCGCCTAATGAAAAACTGTTTTTT,CASSLKSGRAPNEKLFF
once,TRBJ1-2,TRBD1,TRBV29-1,TGCAGCGCTCTAAGAAAGGGGGCTGATGGCTACACCTTC,CSALRKGADGYTF
NA,TRBJ1-1,TRBD1,TRBV18,TGTGCCAGCTCAACGGACAGGGCGGGCACTGAAGCTTTCTTT,CASSTDRAGTEAFF
NA,TRBJ2-1,NA,TRBV20-1,TGCAGTGCTATCGATGTGAATGAGCAGTTCTTC,CSAIDVNEQFF